The next 25 T cell receptor beta chains were all read from a single sample in a study of OX40 agonist ivuxolimab in advanced cancers. Profiling relied on immunoSEQ multiplex PCR, and the TCRdb table lists in-frame clones only, not all of them. The data show about 130,000 clones, 85% to 95% seen once. This specimen consisted of CD4+ or CD8+ T cells sorted from blood, obtained in a trial of the OX40 agonist ivuxolimab. The receptor set was obtained from an adult with an advanced solid tumor such as melanoma, head and neck, liver or kidney cancer.

The J gene is TRBJ2-7, the V gene TRBV5-4; 8 nucleotides match TRBD2. With V trimmed by 0 bases and J by 3 bases, 2 bases remained unmatched. CDR1 is SGHNT, CDR2 YYREEE, per germline (reference sequence). The CDR3 loop spans 14 amino acids. The chain's CDR3 is CASSLAGGDYEQYF. The CDR3 coding sequence is TGTGCCAGCAGCTTGGCGGGGGGGGACTACGAGCAGTACTTC. The full variable domain, completed using reference TRBV5-4 and TRBJ2-7, is ETGVTQSPTHLIKTRGQQVTLRCSSQSGHNTVSWYQQALGQGPQFIFQYYREEENGRGNFPPRFSGLQFPNYSSELNVNALELDDSALYLCASSLAGGDYEQYFGPGTRLTVT.

The V gene is TRBV2, the J gene TRBJ1-6; D is ambiguous. This CDR3 is 13 amino acids long. V dropped 8 bases and J dropped 7 bases, with 12 bases sitting between them. Germline CDR1 is SNHLY and CDR2 is FYNNEI. The CDR3 DNA reads as TGTGCCAGCTTTCGGGCCGAAAATTCACCCCTCCACTTT. It yields the protein CASFRAENSPLHF. Looking up the rest from reference TRBV2 and TRBJ1-6 gives the full variable domain: EPEVTQTPSHQVTQMGQEVILRCVPISNHLYFYWYRQILGQKVEFLVSFYNNEISEKSEIFDDQFSVERPDGSNFTLKIRSTKLEDSAMYFCASFRAENSPLHFGNGTRLTVT.

The chain joins TRBV28 to TRBJ2-3; 8 positions agree with TRBD2. Looked up from germline, CDR1 is MDHEN and CDR2 is SYDVKM. V gave up 0 bases and J gave up 4 bases; unmatched junction bases: 3. CDR3 length: 15 amino acids. The CDR3 DNA follows: TGTGCCAGCAGTTTATGGCGGGAGGCCGCAGATACGCAGTATTTT. This sequence encodes CASSLWREAADTQYF.

The chain uses TRBV27 and TRBJ2-7; no clear D gene. Trimming stripped 5 bases from V and 3 bases from J, with 26 bases between. Germline V lookup: CDR1 MNHEY, CDR2 SMNVEV (reference sequence). The CDR3 is 18 amino acids. CDR3 nucleotide sequence: TGTGCCAGCAGTCCCCCCCACATCCAAAATGTACAACTCTACGAGCAGTACTTC. Protein: CASSPPHIQNVQLYEQYF.

This chain uses TRBV28 with TRBJ2-7, with D perhaps TRBD2 (6 bases). This CDR3 is built from 16 residues. V was clipped by 5 bases and J by 4 bases, with 21 bases between them. Germline lookup yields CDR1 MDHEN and CDR2 SYDVKM. CDR3 sequence reads: CASSPRDSPGGYEQYF. In DNA, the CDR3 is TGTGCCAGCAGTCCCCGGGACTCCCCCGGCGGGTACGAGCAGTACTTC.

This rearrangement joins TRBV30 to TRBJ2-7, with a tentative D call TRBD1 (6 bases). Germline V gene lookup returns CDR1 GTSNPN and CDR2 SVGIG (reference sequence). V was pared by 3 bases and J by 6 bases, with 15 bases between. The CDR3 has 13 residues. The CDR3 region has the DNA TGTGCCTGGAGGACGGCAACAGGGTCCGAGCAGTACTTC. Translation: CAWRTATGSEQYF.

The V gene is TRBV2, the J gene TRBJ1-5; weak D call: TRBD1 (6 bases). The CDR3 is 14 residues long. Germline values: CDR1 SNHLY, CDR2 FYNNEI. Trimming took off 6 bases at V and 0 bases at J, with 9 bases between the two ends. This CDR3 reads CASRRTDSNQPQHF. In DNA form, the CDR3 reads TGTGCCAGCAGAAGGACAGATAGCAATCAGCCCCAGCATTTT.

The chain carries TRBV6-6 and TRBJ2-5, with 10 bases lining up with TRBD2. Germline V gives CDR1 MNHNY, CDR2 SVGAGI (reference sequence). The CDR3 loop spans 14 amino acids. V was clipped by 6 bases and J by 4 bases; unmatched bases: 5. In nucleotides, the CDR3 is TGTGCCAGCAGACTAGCGGGACTACGAGAGACCCAGTACTTC. Its translation: CASRLAGLRETQYF.

This clone appeared a single time. The chain uses TRBV11-2 and TRBJ1-5; possibly TRBD1 for D (5 bases). This CDR3 comprises 15 residues. V was cut by 0 bases and J by 1 base, with 7 bases left in between. The germline CDR1 and CDR2 sequences are SGHAT and FQNNGV. CDR3 coding DNA: TGTGCCAGCAGCTTAGATACAGGAAGCAATCAGCCCCAGCATTTT. Translation: CASSLDTGSNQPQHF.

The chain is built from TRBV9 and TRBJ2-7; 12 positions match TRBD1. J lost 7 bases, V lost 3 bases, and 8 bases had no gene match. The CDR3 runs to 15 residues. CDR1 is SGDLS, CDR2 YYNGEE, per germline. CDR3: CASSAPGQGAGEQYF. Here the CDR3 DNA reads TGTGCCAGCAGCGCTCCGGGACAGGGGGCTGGAGAGCAGTACTTC.

This chain uses TRBV7-3 with TRBJ1-2, with TRBD1 as a possible D gene (6 bases). Germline CDR1 reads SGHTA; CDR2 reads FQGTGA. CDR3 size: 15 residues. V shed 4 bases and J shed 5 bases, with 17 bases lying between them. CDR3 DNA sequence: TGTGCCAGCAGCTCCCTCCAACAGGGCGTATATGGCTACACCTTC. Protein: CASSSLQQGVYGYTF.

The V call is TRBV9, the J call TRBJ2-2; D unresolved. The CDR3 length is 15 residues. Per germline, CDR1 SGDLS and CDR2 YYNGEE. Trimming cost V 4 bases and J 1 base, with 11 bases left between them. The CDR3 spells CASSPRLLNTGELFF. CDR3 nucleotide sequence: TGTGCCAGCAGCCCTCGCCTTTTGAACACCGGGGAGCTGTTTTTT. Based on the CDR3 plus reference TRBV9 and TRBJ2-2, the full variable domain is DSGVTQTPKHLITATGQRVTLRCSPRSGDLSVYWYQQSLDQGLQFLIQYYNGEERAKGNILERFSAQQFPDLHSELNLSSLELGDSALYFCASSPRLLNTGELFFGEGSRLTVL.

The V call is TRBV19, the J call TRBJ2-7; 9 bases fit TRBD1. The junction had 5 bases not matched to a gene; V was cut back by 4 bases and J by 1 base. CDR3 length: 15 amino acids. Germline V gives CDR1 LNHDA, CDR2 SQIVND (reference sequence). The CDR3 DNA reads TGTGCCAGTAGTAACGACAGGGGGACGTCCTACGAGCAGTACTTC. Amino acid sequence: CASSNDRGTSYEQYF.

The chain carries TRBV7-3 and TRBJ2-1; 12 bases are a match to TRBD2. J was trimmed by 8 bases and V by 4 bases; bases with no gene match: 9. The CDR3 consists of 16 residues. Germline V CDR1 and CDR2: SGHTA, FQGTGA. CDR3 sequence (DNA): TGTGCCAGCAGCTCCCCTAGCGGGAGGGCCTCGGATGAGCAGTTCTTC. This encodes CASSSPSGRASDEQFF.

The rearrangement links TRBV19 to TRBJ2-7; D is uncertain. The CDR3 runs to 12 residues. V lost 3 bases and J 3 bases, leaving 6 bases between the germline ends. Germline CDR1 and CDR2: LNHDA and SQIVND (reference sequence). CDR3: CASSINSYEQYF. CDR3 nucleotides: TGTGCCAGTAGTATTAACAGCTACGAGCAGTACTTC.

The chain employs TRBV29-1 and TRBJ2-1, with a tentative D call TRBD2 (5 bases). Germline-derived CDR1 and CDR2 are SQVTM and ANQGSEA. V lost 8 bases and J lost 4, with 18 bases in between. The CDR3 length is 14 residues. The CDR3 DNA reads TGCAGCCCAAAACTTATTTCGGGGTACAATGAGCAGTTCTTC. It is translated as CSPKLISGYNEQFF.

This chain connects TRBV7-3 to TRBJ2-7; maybe TRBD2 (6 bases). V dropped 5 bases and J dropped 6 bases, with 20 bases sitting between them. CDR3 size: 15 residues. Germline CDR1 and CDR2: SGHTA and FQGTGA. The CDR3: CASSPRDSKWGEQYF. In DNA, the CDR3 is TGTGCCAGCAGCCCCCGGGACTCCAAATGGGGCGAGCAGTACTTC.

The chain couples TRBV28 to TRBJ2-1, with TRBD2 identical over 9 bases. The CDR3 sequence is 15 residues long. The V gene's germline CDR1 is MDHEN and CDR2 SYDVKM. V was clipped by 5 bases and J by 6 bases; unmatched bases: 8. The CDR3: CASSILAGGLNEQFF. CDR3 DNA sequence: TGTGCCAGCAGTATACTAGCGGGCGGCCTCAATGAGCAGTTCTTC.

The chain links TRBV30 to TRBJ1-1; D is possibly TRBD1 (5 bases). V was pared by 0 bases and J by 9 bases, with 11 bases between. The germline V gene encodes CDR1 GTSNPN and CDR2 SVGIG (reference sequence). The CDR3 contains 12 residues. The CDR3 region has the DNA TGTGCCTGGAGTGTAACAGGCGGTCAAGCTTTCTTT. Translated: CAWSVTGGQAFF.

The V call is TRBV30, the J call TRBJ1-1, with D possibly TRBD1 on 5 matching bases. Germline CDR1 reads GTSNPN; CDR2 reads SVGIG (reference sequence). V lost 0 bases, J lost 1 base, and 12 bases lay in between. The length of the CDR3 is 15 residues. The CDR3 DNA follows: TGTGCCTGGAGTGTAATTCAGGGAAGGAACACTGAAGCTTTCTTT. Amino acid sequence: CAWSVIQGRNTEAFF.

The chain links TRBV7-9 to TRBJ1-2, with 7 bases lining up with TRBD1. With V trimmed by 3 bases and J by 0 bases, 7 bases remained unmatched. Germline V gene sequence: CDR1 SEHNR, CDR2 FQNEAQ (reference sequence). This CDR3 has 16 amino acids. CDR3 amino acids: CASSFYRDSTNYGYTF. The CDR3 DNA sequence: TGTGCCAGCAGCTTTTACCGGGACAGCACTAACTATGGCTACACCTTC.

J is TRBJ1-1 and V is TRBV28, with a tentative D call TRBD1 (5 bases). Germline CDR1 reads MDHEN; CDR2 reads SYDVKM. Trimming took 3 bases from V and 4 from J, leaving 15 bases between them. The CDR3 has 15 amino acids. CDR3 DNA sequence: TGTGCCAGCAGTTTGTTAGGGGTTAGGGGCACTGAAGCTTTCTTT. It codes for CASSLLGVRGTEAFF. The whole variable domain, remainder taken from reference TRBV28 and TRBJ1-1, is DVKVTQSSRYLVKRTGEKVFLECVQDMDHENMFWYRQDPGLGLRLIYFSYDVKMKEKGDIPEGYSVSREKKERFSLILESASTNQTSMYLCASSLLGVRGTEAFFGQGTRLTVV.

The rearrangement joins TRBV2 to TRBJ1-5; tentatively, D is TRBD1 (5 bases). Between the trimmed V and J ends, which lost 7 bases and 1 base, there was a span of 11 bases. Germline-derived CDR1 and CDR2 are SNHLY and FYNNEI. CDR3 length: 14 amino acids. CDR3 in amino acids: CASKEEGSNQPQHF. Here the CDR3 DNA reads TGTGCCAGCAAGGAAGAGGGGAGCAATCAGCCCCAGCATTTT.

The chain combines TRBV29-1 with TRBJ2-7; D might be TRBD2 (5 bases). Deletions cut 2 bases from V and 7 bases from J, with 15 bases between. The CDR3 has 13 residues. Per the germline V gene, CDR1 is SQVTM and CDR2 is ANQGSEA. CDR3 in amino acids: CSVESPSPGEQYF. The CDR3 DNA reads TGCAGCGTTGAATCCCCTAGCCCGGGGGAGCAGTACTTC.

The chain is built from TRBV10-1 and TRBJ1-1; unclear D gene. The CDR3 has 13 residues. The V and J ends lost 5 bases and 1 base respectively, with 8 bases between them. In germline, CDR1 is WNHNN, CDR2 SYGVQD (reference sequence). The CDR3 DNA follows: TGCGCCAGCAGTCACCAGAAGAACACTGAAGCTTTCTTT. This encodes CASSHQKNTEAFF.